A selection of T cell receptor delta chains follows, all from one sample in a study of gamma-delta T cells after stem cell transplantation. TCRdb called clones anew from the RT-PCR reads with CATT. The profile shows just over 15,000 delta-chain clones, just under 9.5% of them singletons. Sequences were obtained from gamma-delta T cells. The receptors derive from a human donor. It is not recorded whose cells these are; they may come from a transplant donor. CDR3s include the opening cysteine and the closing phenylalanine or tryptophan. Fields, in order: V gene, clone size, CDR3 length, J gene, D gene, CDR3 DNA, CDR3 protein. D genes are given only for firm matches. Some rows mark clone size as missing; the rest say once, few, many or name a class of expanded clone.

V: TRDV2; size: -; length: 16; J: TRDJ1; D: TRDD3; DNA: TGTGCCTGTGACATTTGGGGGGATCTTTACCCCTATAAACTCATCTTT; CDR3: CACDIWGDLYPYKLIF
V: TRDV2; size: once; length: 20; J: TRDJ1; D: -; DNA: TGTGCCTGTGACACTACCGGGGAAGACCAGAGCTCCTGGGACACCCAGAAAATGATTTTC; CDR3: CACDTTGEDQSSWDTQKMIF
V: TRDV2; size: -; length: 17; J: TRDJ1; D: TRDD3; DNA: TGTGCCTGTGACACCTGGAGGGGGGATTCGTACACCGATAAACTCATCTTT; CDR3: CACDTWRGDSYTDKLIF
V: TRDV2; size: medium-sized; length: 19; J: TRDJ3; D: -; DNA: TGTGCCTGTGACACGGAGTGGGGGCCAAGGGGCCGGGACACCCGACAGATGTTTTTC; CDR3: CACDTEWGPRGRDTRQMFF
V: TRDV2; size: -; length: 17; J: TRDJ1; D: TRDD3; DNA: TGTGCCTGTGACGTCCTGGGGGATACTATGGACACCGATAAACTCATCTTT; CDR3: CACDVLGDTMDTDKLIF
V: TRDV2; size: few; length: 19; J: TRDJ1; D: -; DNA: TGTGCCTGTGACACCGGCACCACAGAGACAGTGGGGGGGACCGATAAACTCATCTTT; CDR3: CACDTGTTETVGGTDKLIF
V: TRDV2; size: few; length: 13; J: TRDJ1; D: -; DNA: TGTGCCTGTGACACTATCGGGTTCGATAAACACATCTTT; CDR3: CACDTIGFDKHIF
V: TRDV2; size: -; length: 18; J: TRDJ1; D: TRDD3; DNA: TGTGCCTGTGTCGCCAGACTGGGGGATACGCGATCCACGGATAAACTCATCTTT; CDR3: CACVARLGDTRSTDKLIF
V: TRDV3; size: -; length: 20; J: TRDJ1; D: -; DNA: TGTGCCTCAGGGTACTCTACGCCGACTGGGTTGATGGCCAACACCGATACACTCATCTTT; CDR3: CASGYSTPTGLMANTDTLIF
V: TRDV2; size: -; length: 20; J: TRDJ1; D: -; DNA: TGTGCCTGTGACACTCTCCTACGGGCCACTGGTACCACGAACCACGATCAACCCATCTTT; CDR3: CACDTLLRATGTTNHDQPIF
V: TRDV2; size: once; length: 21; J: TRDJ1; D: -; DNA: TGTGCCTGTGACACCCTCCATATAGCCCTGTGGCCTAGATCGTACACCGATAAACTCATCTTT; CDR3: CACDTLHIALWPRSYTDKLIF
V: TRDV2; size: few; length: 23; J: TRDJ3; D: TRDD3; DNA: TGTGCCTGTGACACCCTAAAATTACTGGGGGATACCCTAGGGTCCTGGGACACCCGACAGATGTTTTTC; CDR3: CACDTLKLLGDTLGSWDTRQMFF
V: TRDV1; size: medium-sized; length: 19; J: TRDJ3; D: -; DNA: TGTGCTCTTGGGGAATTCGGGTCACCAGGTTCCTGGGACACCCGACAGATGTTTTTC; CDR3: CALGEFGSPGSWDTRQMFF
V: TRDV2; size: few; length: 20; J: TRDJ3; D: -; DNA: TGTGCCTGTGACAAAACGGAGGGGACTTTAATCTCCTGGGACACCCGCCCGATGTTTTTC; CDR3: CACDKTEGTLISWDTRPMFF
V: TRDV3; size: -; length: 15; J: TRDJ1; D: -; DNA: TGTGCCTTTTCACTACTTCCTCTGTACAACGATACACTCATCTTT; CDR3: CAFSLLPLYNDTLIF
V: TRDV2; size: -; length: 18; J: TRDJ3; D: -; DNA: TGTGCCTGTGACACCGGTCTCAACAGCTGCTGGTACACCCGACAGATGTTTTTC; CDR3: CACDTGLNSCWYTRQMFF
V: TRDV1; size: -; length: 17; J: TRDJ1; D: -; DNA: TGTGCTCGTGGGGGCAGGCGGGGGGGTTGGTACACCGATAAACTCATCTTT; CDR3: CARGGRRGGWYTDKLIF
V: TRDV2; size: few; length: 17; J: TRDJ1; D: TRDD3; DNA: TGTGCCTGTGACACCGTCCGATCTGGGGGACTTATGGATAAACTCATCTTT; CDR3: CACDTVRSGGLMDKLIF
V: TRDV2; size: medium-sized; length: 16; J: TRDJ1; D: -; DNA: TGTGCCTGTGACACGATTGGGTCCCGACCGGGCGATAAACTCATCTTT; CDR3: CACDTIGSRPGDKLIF
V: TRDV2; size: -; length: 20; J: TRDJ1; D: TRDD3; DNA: TGTGCCTGTGACACCGTCTATGGGGGATACCCTTTGGAGTACCACGATCAACTCATCTTT; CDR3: CACDTVYGGYPLEYHDQLIF
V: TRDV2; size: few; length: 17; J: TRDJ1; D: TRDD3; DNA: TGTGCCTGTGACCCCCTTCCAGGGGGATACCACACCGATAAACTCATCTTT; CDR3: CACDPLPGGYHTDKLIF
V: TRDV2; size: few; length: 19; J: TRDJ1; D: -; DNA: TGTGCCTGTGACACCGGCACCACAGTGCCAGTGGTGGGGACCGATAAACTCATCTTT; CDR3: CACDTGTTVPVVGTDKLIF
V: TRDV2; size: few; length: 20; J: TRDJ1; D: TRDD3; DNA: TGTGCCTGTGACACCCTAAAATTACTGGGGGATACGCGTGTCACCGATAAACTCATCTTT; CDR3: CACDTLKLLGDTRVTDKLIF
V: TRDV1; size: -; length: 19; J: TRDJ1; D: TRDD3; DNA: TGCTCTGCCAGGGGACGGCCCCCTGCCGACTGGGGGATACAGGATAAACTCATCTTT; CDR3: CSARGRPPADWGIQDKLIF
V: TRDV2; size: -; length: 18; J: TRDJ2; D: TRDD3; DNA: TGTGCCTGTGACACGGCTGGGGGATACGCCTCTTCTATTCTTCAACTCTTCTTT; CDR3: CACDTAGGYASSILQLFF
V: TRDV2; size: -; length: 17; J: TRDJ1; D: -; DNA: TGTGCCTGTGACTGGGTGGAGGAGACCCGAAACACCGATAAACTCATCTTT; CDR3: CACDWVEETRNTDKLIF
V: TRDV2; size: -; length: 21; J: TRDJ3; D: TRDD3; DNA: TGTGCCTGTGACACCCTTACTGGGGGATACAAGACCTCCTTCGACACCCGACAGATGTTTTTC; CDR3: CACDTLTGGYKTSFDTRQMFF
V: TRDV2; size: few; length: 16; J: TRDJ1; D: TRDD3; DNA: TGTGCCTGTGACTCCTTGCTGGGGGATACGCCCTATAAACTCATCTTT; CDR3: CACDSLLGDTPYKLIF
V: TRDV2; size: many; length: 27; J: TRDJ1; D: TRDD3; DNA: TGTGCCTGTGACACCGTCGCCGGCTTTTCCTCCCCCCAAACTGGGGGATATGCTGTCCCGTACACCGATAAACTCATCTTT; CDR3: CACDTVAGFSSPQTGGYAVPYTDKLIF
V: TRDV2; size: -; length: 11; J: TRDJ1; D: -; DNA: TGCTCGGGGAGACGCACCGATAAACTCATCTTT; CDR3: CSGRRTDKLIF
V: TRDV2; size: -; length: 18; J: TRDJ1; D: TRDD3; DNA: TGTGCCTGTGACACCGTACTGGGGGAGGAGACCTACACCGATAAGCTCATCTTT; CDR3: CACDTVLGEETYTDKLIF
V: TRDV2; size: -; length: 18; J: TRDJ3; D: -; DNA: TGTGCCTGTGACACCGGGGTGTCCGGCTCCTCGTACACCCTACAGATGTTTTTC; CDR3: CACDTGVSGSSYTLQMFF
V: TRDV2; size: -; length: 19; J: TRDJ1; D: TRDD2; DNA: TGTGCCTGTGACACCCTCCTTCCTAGATTGGTGTATAATACCGATAACCTCATCTTT; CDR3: CACDTLLPRLVYNTDNLIF
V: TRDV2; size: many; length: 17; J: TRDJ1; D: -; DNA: TGTGCCTGTGACATACGGGGGGAGGCGCGGTACACCGATAAACTCATCTTT; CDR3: CACDIRGEARYTDKLIF
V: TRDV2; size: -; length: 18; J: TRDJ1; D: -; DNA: TGTGCCTCTGACACCGATCAGCCGACGGAGGGATTCACCGATAAACTCATCTTT; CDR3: CASDTDQPTEGFTDKLIF
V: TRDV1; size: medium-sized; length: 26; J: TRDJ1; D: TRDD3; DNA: TGTGCTCTTGGGCCCCGCTACTACTGGGGACTCACTACCAGCTATCCATTTCTTTCTTACACCGATAAACTCATCTTT; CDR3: CALGPRYYWGLTTSYPFLSYTDKLIF
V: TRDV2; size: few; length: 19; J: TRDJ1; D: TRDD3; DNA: TGTGCCTGTGACCCTCTGCCTGGGGGATACGCCCGGCATACCGATAACCTCATCTTT; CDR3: CACDPLPGGYARHTDNLIF
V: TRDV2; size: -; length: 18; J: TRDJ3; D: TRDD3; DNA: TGTGCCTGTGCCCGACTGGGGGTTCCTGCCTGGTACACCCGACAGATGTTTTTC; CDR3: CACARLGVPAWYTRQMFF
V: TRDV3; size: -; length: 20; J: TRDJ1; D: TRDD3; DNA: TGTGCCTCAGGGGACTCTACGACGACTGGGGGGATGGCCAACCCCTATAAACTCATCTTT; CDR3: CASGDSTTTGGMANPYKLIF
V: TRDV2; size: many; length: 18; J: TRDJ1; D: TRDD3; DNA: TGTGCCTGTGACACCTGGCTGCGGGGGGATACGGGCACCGATAAACTCATCTTT; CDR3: CACDTWLRGDTGTDKLIF
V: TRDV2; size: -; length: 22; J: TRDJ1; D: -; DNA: TGTGCCTGTGACACCGTACGCATTCCGGTGGATACCCCCTCTCCGGACACCTATAAACTCATCTTT; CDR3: CACDTVRIPVDTPSPDTYKLIF
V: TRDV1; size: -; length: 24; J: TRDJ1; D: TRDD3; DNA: TGTGCTATTGGGGAACGAGACAACTCAGATTACTGGGGGAAAAGGGGGGACTACACCGATAAACTCATCTTT; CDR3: CAIGERDNSDYWGKRGDYTDKLIF
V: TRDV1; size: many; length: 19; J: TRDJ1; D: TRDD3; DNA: TGTGCTCTTGGGGAACGAGGCATACTGGGGGGTAGCTACACCGATAAACTCATCTTT; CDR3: CALGERGILGGSYTDKLIF
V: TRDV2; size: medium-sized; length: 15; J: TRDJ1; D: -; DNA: TGTGCCTGTGACACCGTTCACCGGAACGGCGATAAACTCATCTTT; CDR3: CACDTVHRNGDKLIF
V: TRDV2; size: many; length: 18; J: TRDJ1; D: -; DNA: TGTGCCTGTGACACTCTCCCCGTCCTGGTGAAGTACACCGATAAACTCATCTTT; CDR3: CACDTLPVLVKYTDKLIF
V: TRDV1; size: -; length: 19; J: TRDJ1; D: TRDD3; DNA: TGTGCTATTGGGGTAAGTGGCCTTTTCTCTGGGGGATACACCGATAAACTCATCTTT; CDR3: CAIGVSGLFSGGYTDKLIF
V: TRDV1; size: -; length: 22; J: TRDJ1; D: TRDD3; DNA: TGTGCTCTTGGGGGGGGCCCCCCCCCCGCTCCCGTACTGGGGGAACAAACTCCTAAACCCATCTTT; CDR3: CALGGGPPPAPVLGEQTPKPIF
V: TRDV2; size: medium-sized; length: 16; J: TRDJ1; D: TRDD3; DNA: TGTGCCTGTGACACCGTTGGGGGATATTACACCGATAAACTCATCTTT; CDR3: CACDTVGGYYTDKLIF
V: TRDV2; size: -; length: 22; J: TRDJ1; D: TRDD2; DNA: TGTGCCTGTGACAAGATTCCTACCTCGGTCCTGTTGGATAACAGAGCGGACTATAAACTCATCTTT; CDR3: CACDKIPTSVLLDNRADYKLIF
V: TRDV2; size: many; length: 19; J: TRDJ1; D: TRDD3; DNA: TGTGCCTGTGACACAAGAACTGGGGGAGGTCCATCGTACACCGATAAACTCATCTTT; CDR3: CACDTRTGGGPSYTDKLIF
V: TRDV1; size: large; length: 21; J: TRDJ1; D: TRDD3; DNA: TGTGCTCTTGGGGAAATTTCCTACCCCCTCCTACTGGGGGATACGCTGGGTAAACTCATCTTT; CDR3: CALGEISYPLLLGDTLGKLIF
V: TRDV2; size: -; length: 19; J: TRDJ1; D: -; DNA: TGTGCCTGTGACACCGTCACGTTCTCGTCCCCGTGGACCACCGATAACCTCATCTTT; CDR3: CACDTVTFSSPWTTDNLIF
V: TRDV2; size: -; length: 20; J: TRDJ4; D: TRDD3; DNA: TGTGCCTGTGACTCCGGCGAGAGGGGGGATACCGATTATGCAGCCGATACCCTGATCTTT; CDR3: CACDSGERGDTDYAADTLIF
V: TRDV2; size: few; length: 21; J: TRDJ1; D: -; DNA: TGTGCCTGTGACACCGTTGAGTCACACCTGCCTCCTGGTGTACTCACCGTTAAACTCATCTTT; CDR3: CACDTVESHLPPGVLTVKLIF
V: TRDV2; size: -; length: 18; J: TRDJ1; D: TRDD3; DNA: TGTGCCTGTGACCGATTGGGGGACACCTCCTCACGGGCCGATAAACTCATCTTT; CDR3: CACDRLGDTSSRADKLIF
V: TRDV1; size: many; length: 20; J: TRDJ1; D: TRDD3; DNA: TGTGCTCTTGGGAATCTTCCTACCTACTGGGGGATCGGAGGTACCGATAAACTCATCTTT; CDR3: CALGNLPTYWGIGGTDKLIF
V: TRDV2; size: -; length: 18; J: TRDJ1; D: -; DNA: TGTGCCTGTGACACCGTTTCCAGGGAACTGTTTTACACCGACAAACTCATCTTT; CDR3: CACDTVSRELFYTDKLIF
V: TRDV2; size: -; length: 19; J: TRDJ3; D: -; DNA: TGTGCCTGTGACACCAGGAGGATTGTGAGCTCCTGGGACACCCGACATATGATTTTC; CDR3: CACDTRRIVSSWDTRHMIF